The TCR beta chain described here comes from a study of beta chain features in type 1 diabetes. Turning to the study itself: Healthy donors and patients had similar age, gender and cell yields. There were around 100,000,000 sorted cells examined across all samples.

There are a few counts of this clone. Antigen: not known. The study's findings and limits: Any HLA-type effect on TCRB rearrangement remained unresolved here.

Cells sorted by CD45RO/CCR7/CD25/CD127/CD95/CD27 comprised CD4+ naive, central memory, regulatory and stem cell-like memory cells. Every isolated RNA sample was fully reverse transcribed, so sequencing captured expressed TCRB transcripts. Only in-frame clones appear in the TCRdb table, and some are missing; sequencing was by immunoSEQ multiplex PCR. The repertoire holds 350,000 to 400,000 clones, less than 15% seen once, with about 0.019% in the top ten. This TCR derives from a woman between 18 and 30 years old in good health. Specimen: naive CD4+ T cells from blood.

The CDR3 sequence is CAWSGTAAGAFF. The CDR3 bases are TGTGCCTGGAGTGGGACCGCTGCGGGAGCTTTCTTT. This sequence joins TRBV30 and TRBJ1-1; D unresolved. V was pared by 1 base and J by 10 bases, with 13 bases between. Germline V gene sequence: CDR1 GTSNPN, CDR2 SVGIG (reference sequence). This CDR3 is 12 amino acids long. Full variable domain (outside the CDR3, taken from reference TRBV30 and TRBJ1-1): SQTIHQWPATLVQPVGSPLSLECTVEGTSNPNLYWYRQAAGRGLQLLFYSVGIGQISSEVPQNLSASRPQDRQFILSSKKLLLSDSGFYLCAWSGTAAGAFFGQGTRLTVV.